The 13 T cell receptor beta chains given below trace back to one sample, sequenced in a study of tumor-infiltrating lymphocytes in oesophageal squamous cell carcinoma. One entry per CDR3 protein results from TCRdb running MiXCR on the PCR reads. The sample consists of 23,000 or so distinct CDR3 sequences, around 37% of them appearing once. Sequencing was performed on esophageal tumor tissue. The receptors were gathered from a female donor with esophageal squamous cell carcinoma.

This clonotype was seen just once. This chain links TRBV7-9 with TRBJ2-3; 8 bases agree with TRBD1. With the DNA end fitting TRBJ2-7 better, the J assignment may be wrong. The CDR3 covers 15 residues. Per germline, CDR1 SEHNR and CDR2 FQNEAQ (reference sequence). The CDR3 protein is CASSTLGQGTYEQYF. The CDR3 DNA follows: TGTGCCAGCAGCACCCTAGGACAGGGCACCTACGAGCAGTACTTC.

The table lists this clonotype with many counts. This chain uses TRBV4-2 with TRBJ2-7, with TRBD1 identical over 9 bases. The J call may be in error: the DNA end matches TRBJ2-1 better. This CDR3 is built from 15 residues. The germline V gene encodes CDR1 LGHNA and CDR2 YNFKEQ. CDR3 sequence reads: CASSPGTGLEREQFF. DNA for the CDR3: TGTGCCAGCAGCCCCGGGACAGGGTTGGAACGAGAGCAGTTCTTC.

In regard to this clonotype: One junction end disagrees with the germline gene, perhaps due to a read error. The chain has TRBV11-3 and TRBJ2-5; 8 bases align to TRBD1. Per the germline V gene, CDR1 is SGHNT and CDR2 is YENEEA. CDR3 length: 15 residues. The chain's CDR3 is CASSLGGQGVTEAFF. In DNA form, the CDR3 reads TGTGCCAGCAGCTTAGGTGGACAGGGAGTCACTGAAGCTTTCTTC.

V and J are TRBV11-1 and TRBJ2-6; D gene unclear. The DNA end is a closer match to TRBJ2-1, so the J assignment may be wrong. The CDR3 spans 11 residues. Germline CDR1 and CDR2: SGHAT and FQDESV (reference sequence). In DNA form, the CDR3 reads TGTGCCAGCGTACGGGACAATGAGCAGTTCTTC. The encoded protein is CASVRDNEQFF.

This clonotype showed up many times. The chain employs TRBV5-6 and TRBJ1-5; D ambiguous. Looked up from germline, CDR1 is SGHDT and CDR2 is YYEEEE. V lost 0 bases to trimming and J lost 0 bases, with 13 bases between them. The CDR3 is made up of 17 amino acids. The CDR3 here is CASSLGMGAYSNQPQHF. DNA for the CDR3: TGTGCCAGCAGCTTGGGTATGGGAGCATATAGCAATCAGCCCCAGCATTTT.

By frequency in the sample, this clonotype is medium-sized. The CDR3 sequence is CASSSLDTDTQYF. The CDR3 DNA is TGTGCCAGCAGCTCTTTGGATACAGATACGCAGTATTTT. The rearrangement uses TRBV7-2 and TRBJ2-3, with no clear D. Germline V gene sequence: CDR1 SGHTA, CDR2 FQGNSA. The CDR3 sequence is 13 residues long. Trimming removed 4 bases from V and 3 bases from J, with 8 bases in between.

As to this clonotype: A read error may explain this, as a much larger clone is one base away. This sequence joins TRBV6-1 and TRBJ2-7; 10 bases agree with TRBD1. The J call may be mistaken, given a closer DNA end match to TRBJ2-1. CDR3 length: 14 residues. The germline gives CDR1 MNHNS, CDR2 SASEGT. CDR3 sequence: CASSRDRGVYEQFF. CDR3 coding DNA: TGTGCCAGCAGCCGGGACAGGGGAGTCTACGAGCAGTTCTTC.

This clonotype was found a few times. V and J are TRBV4-2 and TRBJ2-2, with 8 bases fitting TRBD2. After removal of 4 bases from V and 2 bases from J, the junction contained 9 bases not matched to a gene. In germline, CDR1 is LGHNA, CDR2 YNFKEQ. The CDR3 spans 17 residues. CDR3 sequence: CASSPGNSGANTGELFF. CDR3 DNA: TGTGCCAGCAGCCCGGGTAATAGCGGGGCTAACACCGGGGAGCTGTTTTTT.

The V call is TRBV7-2, the J call TRBJ1-1; 8 nucleotides line up with TRBD1. The J call may be in error: the DNA end matches TRBJ2-3 better. The CDR3 is 14 amino acids. Per germline, CDR1 SGHTA and CDR2 FQGNSA. CDR3 region: CASSLDRVADTQYF. The CDR3, as DNA: TGTGCCAGCAGCTTGGACAGGGTTGCAGATACGCAGTATTTT.

This clonotype was observed many times. The V and J genes are TRBV5-1 and TRBJ2-7; maybe TRBD2 (5 bases). The CDR3 is 15 residues long. Trimming pared 3 bases from V and 3 bases from J, leaving 16 bases between. The germline V gene has CDR1 SGHRS and CDR2 YFSETQ. The CDR3: CASSSTREGNYEQYF. For the CDR3, the DNA is TGCGCCAGCAGCTCAACCCGCGAGGGAAACTACGAGCAGTACTTC. Combining the CDR3 with reference TRBV5-1 and TRBJ2-7 gives the whole variable domain KAGVTQTPRYLIKTRGQQVTLSCSPISGHRSVSWYQQTPGQGLQFLFEYFSETQRNKGNFPGRFSGRQFSNSRSEMNVSTLELGDSALYLCASSSTREGNYEQYFGPGTRLTVT.

This clonotype was picked up many times. V usage is TRBV28 and J usage is TRBJ2-7, with D hard to call. From germline, CDR1 is MDHEN and CDR2 SYDVKM. This CDR3 has 14 residues. Between the trimmed V and J ends, which lost 7 bases and 2 bases, there was a span of 15 bases. The CDR3 loop reads CASIPSGSPYEQYF. For the CDR3, the DNA is TGTGCCAGCATTCCGTCGGGCTCCCCCTACGAGCAGTACTTC.

The table lists this clonotype with many counts. This chain links TRBV12-3 or TRBV12-4 with TRBJ2-7, with D maybe TRBD2 (5 bases). The CDR3 spans 14 residues. The V end was cut by 3 bases, the J end by 2 bases, with 11 bases between. Written as DNA, the CDR3 is TGTGCCAGCAGTTTTAGGGCGGAGGCCTACGAGCAGTACTTC. Amino acid sequence: CASSFRAEAYEQYF.

This clonotype was detected ten times or more. A junction boundary mismatches the germline segment, possibly from a read error. The chain recombines TRBV7-9 with TRBJ2-1; TRBD2 might be the D (6 bases). The CDR3 is made up of 11 amino acids. Germline CDR1 is SEHNR and CDR2 is FQNEAQ (reference sequence). CDR3 protein: CASSPDMEGNF. CDR3 DNA: TGTGCCAGCAGCCCGGACATGGAGGGGAACTTC.